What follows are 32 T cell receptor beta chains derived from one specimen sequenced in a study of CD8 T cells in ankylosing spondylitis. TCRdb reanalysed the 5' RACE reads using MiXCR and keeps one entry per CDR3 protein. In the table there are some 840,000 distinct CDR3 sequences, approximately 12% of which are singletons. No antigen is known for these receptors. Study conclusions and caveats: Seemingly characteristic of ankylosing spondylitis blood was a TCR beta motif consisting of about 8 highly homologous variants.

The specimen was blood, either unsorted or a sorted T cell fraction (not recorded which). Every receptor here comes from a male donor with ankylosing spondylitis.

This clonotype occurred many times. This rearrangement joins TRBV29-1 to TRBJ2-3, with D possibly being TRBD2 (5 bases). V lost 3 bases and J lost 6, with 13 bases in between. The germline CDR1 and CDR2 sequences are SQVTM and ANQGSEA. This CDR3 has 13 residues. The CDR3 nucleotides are TGCAGCGTTGACGAGTGGGAGAGGGATACGCAGTATTTT. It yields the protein CSVDEWERDTQYF.

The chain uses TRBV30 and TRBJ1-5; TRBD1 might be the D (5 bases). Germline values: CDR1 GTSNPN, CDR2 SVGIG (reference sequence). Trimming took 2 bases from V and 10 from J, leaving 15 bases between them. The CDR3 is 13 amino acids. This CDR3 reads CAWSRQGSFPQHF. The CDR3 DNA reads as TGTGCCTGGAGTCGGCAGGGAAGTTTTCCCCAGCATTTT.

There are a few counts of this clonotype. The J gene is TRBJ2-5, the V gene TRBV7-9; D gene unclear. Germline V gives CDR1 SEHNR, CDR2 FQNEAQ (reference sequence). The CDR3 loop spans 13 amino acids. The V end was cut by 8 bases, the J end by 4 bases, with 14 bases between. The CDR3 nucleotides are TGTGCCAGCTCCCCTACGGTCGGAGAGACCCAGTACTTC. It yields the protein CASSPTVGETQYF.

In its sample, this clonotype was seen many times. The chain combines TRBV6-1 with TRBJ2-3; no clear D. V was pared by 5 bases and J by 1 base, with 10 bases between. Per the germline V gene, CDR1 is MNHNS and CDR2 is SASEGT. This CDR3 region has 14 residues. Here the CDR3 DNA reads TGTGCCAGCAGTCGCTACATAGGCACAGATACGCAGTATTTT. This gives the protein CASSRYIGTDTQYF.

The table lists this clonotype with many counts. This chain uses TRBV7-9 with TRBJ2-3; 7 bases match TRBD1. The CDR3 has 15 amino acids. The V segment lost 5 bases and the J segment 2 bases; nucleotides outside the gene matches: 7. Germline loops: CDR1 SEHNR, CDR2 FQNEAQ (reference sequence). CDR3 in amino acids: CASSLRDRDTDTQYF. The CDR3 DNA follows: TGTGCCAGCAGCCTCCGGGACAGAGACACAGATACGCAGTATTTT.

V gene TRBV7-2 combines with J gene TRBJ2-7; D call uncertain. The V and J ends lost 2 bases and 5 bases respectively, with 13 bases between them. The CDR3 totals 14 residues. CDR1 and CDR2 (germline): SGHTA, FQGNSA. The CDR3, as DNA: TGTGCCAGCAGCTTAATCGTGCAGATTAACGAGCAGTACTTC. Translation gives CASSLIVQINEQYF.

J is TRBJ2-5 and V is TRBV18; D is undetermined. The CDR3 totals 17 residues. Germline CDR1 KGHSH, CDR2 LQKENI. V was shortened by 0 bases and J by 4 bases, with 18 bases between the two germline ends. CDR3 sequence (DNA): TGTGCCAGCTCACCACCGTACGGTCAGGCCTACGGAGAGACCCAGTACTTC. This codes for CASSPPYGQAYGETQYF.

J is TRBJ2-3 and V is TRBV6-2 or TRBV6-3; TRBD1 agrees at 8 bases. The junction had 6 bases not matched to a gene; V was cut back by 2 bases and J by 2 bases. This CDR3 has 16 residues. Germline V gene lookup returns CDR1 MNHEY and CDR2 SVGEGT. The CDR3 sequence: CASSYVGTGYTDTQYF. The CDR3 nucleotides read TGTGCCAGCAGTTACGTCGGGACAGGATACACAGATACGCAGTATTTT.

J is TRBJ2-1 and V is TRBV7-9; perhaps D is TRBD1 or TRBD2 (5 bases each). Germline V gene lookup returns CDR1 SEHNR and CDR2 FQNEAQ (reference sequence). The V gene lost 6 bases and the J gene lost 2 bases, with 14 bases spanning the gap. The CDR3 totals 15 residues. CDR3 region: CASRPGPSTYNEQFF. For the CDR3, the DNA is TGTGCCAGCAGGCCGGGACCCTCAACCTACAATGAGCAGTTCTTC.

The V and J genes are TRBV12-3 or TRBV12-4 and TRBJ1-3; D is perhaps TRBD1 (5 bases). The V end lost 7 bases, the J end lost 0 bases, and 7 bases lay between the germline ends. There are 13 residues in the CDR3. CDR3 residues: CASKGYSGNTIYF. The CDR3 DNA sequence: TGTGCCAGCAAGGGGTACTCTGGAAACACCATATATTTT.

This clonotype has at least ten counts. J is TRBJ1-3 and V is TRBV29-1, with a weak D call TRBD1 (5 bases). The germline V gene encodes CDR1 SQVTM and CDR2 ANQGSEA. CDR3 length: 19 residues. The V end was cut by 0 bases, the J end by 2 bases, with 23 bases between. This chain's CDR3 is CSVEDPFSPSGVTGNTIYF. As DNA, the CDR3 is TGCAGCGTTGAAGATCCCTTCTCCCCCTCGGGGGTAACTGGAAACACCATATATTTT.

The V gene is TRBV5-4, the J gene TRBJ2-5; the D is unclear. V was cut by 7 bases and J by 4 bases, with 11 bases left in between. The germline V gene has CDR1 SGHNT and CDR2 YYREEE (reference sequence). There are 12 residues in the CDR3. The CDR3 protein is CASGWAGETQYF. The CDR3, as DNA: TGTGCCAGCGGTTGGGCTGGAGAGACCCAGTACTTC.

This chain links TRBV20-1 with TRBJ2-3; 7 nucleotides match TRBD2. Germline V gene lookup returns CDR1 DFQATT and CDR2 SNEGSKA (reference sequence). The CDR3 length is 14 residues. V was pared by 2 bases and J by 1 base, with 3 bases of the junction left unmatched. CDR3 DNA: TGCAGTGCTAGAAAGCGGGAAGGCACAGATACGCAGTATTTT. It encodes CSARKREGTDTQYF.

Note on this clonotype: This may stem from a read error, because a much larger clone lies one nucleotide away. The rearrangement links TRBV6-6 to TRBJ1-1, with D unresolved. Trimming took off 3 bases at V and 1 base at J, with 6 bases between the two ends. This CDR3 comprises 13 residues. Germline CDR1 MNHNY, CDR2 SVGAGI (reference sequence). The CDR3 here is CASSYYGNTEAFF. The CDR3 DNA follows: TGTGCCAGCAGTTATTACGGGAACACTGAAGCTTTCTTT.

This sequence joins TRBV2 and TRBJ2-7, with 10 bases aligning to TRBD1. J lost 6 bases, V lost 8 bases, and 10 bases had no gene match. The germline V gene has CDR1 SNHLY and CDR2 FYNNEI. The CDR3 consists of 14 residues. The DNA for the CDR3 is TGTGCCAGCGGCTCCGGGACAGGGGAGGGCGAGCAGTACTTC. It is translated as CASGSGTGEGEQYF.

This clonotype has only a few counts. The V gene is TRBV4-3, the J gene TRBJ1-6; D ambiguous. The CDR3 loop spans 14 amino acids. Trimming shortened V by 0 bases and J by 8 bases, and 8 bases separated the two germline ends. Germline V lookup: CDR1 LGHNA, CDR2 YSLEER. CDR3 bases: TGCGCCAGCAGCCAAGATCAAAGAGATTCACCCCTCCACTTT. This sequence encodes CASSQDQRDSPLHF.

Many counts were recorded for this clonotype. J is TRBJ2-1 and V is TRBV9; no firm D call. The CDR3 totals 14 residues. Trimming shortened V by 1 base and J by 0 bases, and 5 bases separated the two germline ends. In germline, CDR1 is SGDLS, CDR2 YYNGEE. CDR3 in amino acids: CASSVSSSYNEQFF. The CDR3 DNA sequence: TGTGCCAGCAGCGTAAGCAGCTCCTACAATGAGCAGTTCTTC.

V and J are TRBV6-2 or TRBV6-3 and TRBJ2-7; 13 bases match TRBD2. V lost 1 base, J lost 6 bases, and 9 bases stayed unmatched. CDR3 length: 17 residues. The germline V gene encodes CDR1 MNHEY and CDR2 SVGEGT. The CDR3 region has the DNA TGTGCCAGCAGTTACTTTCGGACTAGCGGGGGAGAAATCGAGCAGTACTTC. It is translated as CASSYFRTSGGEIEQYF.

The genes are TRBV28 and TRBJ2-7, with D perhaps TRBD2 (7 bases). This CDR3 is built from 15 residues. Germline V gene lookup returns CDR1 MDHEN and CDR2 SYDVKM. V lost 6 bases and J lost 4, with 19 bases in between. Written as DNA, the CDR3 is TGTGCCAGCAGCCTAGGGGGGGCGCTTTTATACGAGCAGTACTTC. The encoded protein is CASSLGGALLYEQYF.

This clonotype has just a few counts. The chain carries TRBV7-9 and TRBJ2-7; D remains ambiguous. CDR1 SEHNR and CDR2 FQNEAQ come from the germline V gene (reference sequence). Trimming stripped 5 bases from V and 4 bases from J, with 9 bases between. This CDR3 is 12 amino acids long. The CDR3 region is CASSPGDYEQYF. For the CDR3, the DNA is TGTGCCAGCAGCCCCGGTGATTACGAGCAGTACTTC.

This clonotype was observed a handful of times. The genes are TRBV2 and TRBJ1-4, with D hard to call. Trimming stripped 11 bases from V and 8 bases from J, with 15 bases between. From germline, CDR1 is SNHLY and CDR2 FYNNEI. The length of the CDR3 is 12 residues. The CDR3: CASQTTGEKLFF. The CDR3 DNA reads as TGTGCCTCCCAGACGACGGGGGAAAAACTGTTTTTT.

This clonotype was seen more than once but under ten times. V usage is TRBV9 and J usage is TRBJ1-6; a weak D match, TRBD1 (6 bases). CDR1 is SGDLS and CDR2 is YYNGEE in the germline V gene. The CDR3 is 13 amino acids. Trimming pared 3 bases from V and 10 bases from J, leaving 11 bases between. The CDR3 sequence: CASSAPGGSPLHF. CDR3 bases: TGTGCCAGCAGCGCCCCGGGGGGCTCACCCCTCCACTTT.

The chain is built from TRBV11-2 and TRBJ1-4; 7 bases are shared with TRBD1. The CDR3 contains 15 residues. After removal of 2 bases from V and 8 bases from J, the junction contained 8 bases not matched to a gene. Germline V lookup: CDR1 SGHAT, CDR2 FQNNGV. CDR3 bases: TGTGCCAGCAGCTTAATGTGGACAGGAGAGGAAAAACTGTTTTTT. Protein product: CASSLMWTGEEKLFF. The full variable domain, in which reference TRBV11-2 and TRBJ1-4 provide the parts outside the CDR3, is EAGVAQSPRYKIIEKRQSVAFWCNPISGHATLYWYQQILGQGPKLLIQFQNNGVVDDSQLPKDRFSAERLKGVDSTLKIQPAKLEDSAVYLCASSLMWTGEEKLFFGSGTQLSVL.

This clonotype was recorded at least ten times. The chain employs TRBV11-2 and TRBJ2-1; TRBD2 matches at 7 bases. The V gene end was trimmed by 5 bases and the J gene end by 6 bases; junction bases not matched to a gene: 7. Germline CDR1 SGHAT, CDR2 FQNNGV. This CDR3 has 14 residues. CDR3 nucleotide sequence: TGTGCCAGCAGCACCACCGGGACTATCAATGAGCAGTTCTTC. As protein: CASSTTGTINEQFF.

Here the CDR3 reads CSARDTDSSGNTIYF. The CDR3 DNA is TGCAGTGCTAGAGATACGGACAGTTCTGGAAACACCATATATTTT. This chain connects TRBV20-1 to TRBJ1-3; TRBD1 might be the D (6 bases). The CDR3 spans 15 residues. V lost 0 bases, J lost 1 base, and 10 bases lay in between. In germline, CDR1 is DFQATT, CDR2 SNEGSKA (reference sequence).

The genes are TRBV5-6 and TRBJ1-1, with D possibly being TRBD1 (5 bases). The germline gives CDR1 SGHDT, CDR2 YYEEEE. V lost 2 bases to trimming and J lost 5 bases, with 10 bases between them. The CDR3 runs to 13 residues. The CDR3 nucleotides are TGTGCCAGCAGCTTTGAGGGGATTACTGAAGCTTTCTTT. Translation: CASSFEGITEAFF.

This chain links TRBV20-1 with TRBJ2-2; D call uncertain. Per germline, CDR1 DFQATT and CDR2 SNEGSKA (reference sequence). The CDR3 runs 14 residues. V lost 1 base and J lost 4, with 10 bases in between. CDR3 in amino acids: CSARAGRFTGELFF. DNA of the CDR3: TGCAGTGCTAGAGCGGGCCGCTTCACCGGGGAGCTGTTTTTT.

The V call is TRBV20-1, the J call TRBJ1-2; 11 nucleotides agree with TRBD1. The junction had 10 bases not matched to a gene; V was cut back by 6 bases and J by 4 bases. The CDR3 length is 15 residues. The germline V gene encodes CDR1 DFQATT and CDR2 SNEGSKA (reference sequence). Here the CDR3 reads CSASIPGQGGYGYTF. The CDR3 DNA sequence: TGCAGTGCCTCAATTCCGGGACAGGGGGGCTATGGCTACACCTTC.

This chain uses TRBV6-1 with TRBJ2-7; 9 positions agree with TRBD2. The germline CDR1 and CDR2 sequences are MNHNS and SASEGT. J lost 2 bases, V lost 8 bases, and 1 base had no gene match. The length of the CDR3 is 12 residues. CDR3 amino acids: CASRTSAYEQYF. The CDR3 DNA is TGTGCCAGCCGGACTAGCGCCTACGAGCAGTACTTC.

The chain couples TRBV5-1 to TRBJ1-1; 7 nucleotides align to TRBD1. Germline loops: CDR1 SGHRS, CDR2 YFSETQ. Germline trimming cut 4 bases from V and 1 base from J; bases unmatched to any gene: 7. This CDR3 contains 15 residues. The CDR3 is CASSKTGRTNTEAFF. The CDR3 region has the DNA TGCGCCAGCAGCAAGACAGGGAGAACGAACACTGAAGCTTTCTTT.

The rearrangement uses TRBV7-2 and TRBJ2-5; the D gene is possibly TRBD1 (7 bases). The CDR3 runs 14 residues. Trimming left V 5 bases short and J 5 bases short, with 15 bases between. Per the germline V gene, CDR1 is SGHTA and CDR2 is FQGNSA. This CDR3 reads CASSAGGSGETQYF. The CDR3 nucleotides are TGTGCCAGCAGCGCAGGGGGGAGCGGCGAGACCCAGTACTTC.

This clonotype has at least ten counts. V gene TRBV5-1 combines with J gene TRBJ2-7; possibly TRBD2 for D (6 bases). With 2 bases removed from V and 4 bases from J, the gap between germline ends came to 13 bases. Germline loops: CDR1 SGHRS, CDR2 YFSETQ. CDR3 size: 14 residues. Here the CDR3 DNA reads TGCGCCAGCAGCTTAGCCGGGACTTCGTACGAGCAGTACTTC. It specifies CASSLAGTSYEQYF. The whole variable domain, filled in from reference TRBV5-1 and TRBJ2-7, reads KAGVTQTPRYLIKTRGQQVTLSCSPISGHRSVSWYQQTPGQGLQFLFEYFSETQRNKGNFPGRFSGRQFSNSRSEMNVSTLELGDSALYLCASSLAGTSYEQYFGPGTRLTVT.